This T cell receptor (beta chain) appears in the sequencing data of a study of tumor-infiltrating lymphocytes in primary liver carcinoma. Whole-study context: Tumor lesions were T1-T3 N0M0 and spanned roughly 4.2 to 11 cm.

This CDR3 is 15 amino acids long. Germline V CDR1 and CDR2: SGHNT, YYREEE (reference sequence). V was pared by 1 base and J by 4 bases, with 4 bases of the junction left unmatched. Co-extracted RNA and DNA came from 20-30 mg of unsorted bulk tissue. The authors made TCR beta cDNA from approximately 500 ng total RNA with a constant-region primer. Each TCR beta library was derived from three nested multiplex PCR rounds that employed slightly modified ARM-PCR. TRBV1-TRBV30 forward primers and a C-beta reverse primer were used in the first two PCR rounds, which each ran for about 10 cycles. TCRdb fed the multiplex PCR reads into MiXCR, producing one record per CDR3 protein. The sample has roughly 100,000 distinct CDR3 sequences, approximately 82% seen once.

This chain links TRBV5-4 with TRBJ2-3, with TRBD2 matching 9 bases. The material sequenced was liver tumor tissue from sampling region 3. The subset is: tumor region T3, left-lateral pole. This clonotype was obtained from a man aged 40-49 years with primary liver carcinoma and hepatitis B virus infection. The CDR3 region is CASSLLAGGPDTQYF. In DNA, the CDR3 is TGTGCCAGCAGCTTGCTCGCGGGAGGGCCAGATACGCAGTATTTT.